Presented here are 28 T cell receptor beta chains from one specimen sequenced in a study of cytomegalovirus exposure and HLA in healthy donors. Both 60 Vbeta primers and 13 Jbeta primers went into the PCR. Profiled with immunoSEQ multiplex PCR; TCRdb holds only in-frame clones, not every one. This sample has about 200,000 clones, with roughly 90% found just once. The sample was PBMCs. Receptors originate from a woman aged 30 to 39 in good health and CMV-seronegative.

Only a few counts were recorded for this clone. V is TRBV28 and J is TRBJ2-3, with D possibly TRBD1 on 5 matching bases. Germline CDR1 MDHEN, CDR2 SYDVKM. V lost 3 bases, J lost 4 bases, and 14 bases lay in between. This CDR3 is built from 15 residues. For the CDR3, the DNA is TGTGCCAGCAGTTTGGGTCAGGGTATGTCAGATACGCAGTATTTT. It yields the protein CASSLGQGMSDTQYF.

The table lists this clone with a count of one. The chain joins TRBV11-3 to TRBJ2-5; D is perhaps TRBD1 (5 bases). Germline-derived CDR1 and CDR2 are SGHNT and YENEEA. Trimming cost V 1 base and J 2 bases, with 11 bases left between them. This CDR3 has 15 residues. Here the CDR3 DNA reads TGTGCCAGCAGCTTAGCCGGACACGCACAAGAGACCCAGTACTTC. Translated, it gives CASSLAGHAQETQYF.

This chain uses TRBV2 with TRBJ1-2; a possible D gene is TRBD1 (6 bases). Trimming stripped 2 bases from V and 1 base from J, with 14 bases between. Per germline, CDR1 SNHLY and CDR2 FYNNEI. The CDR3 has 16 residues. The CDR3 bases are TGTGCCAGCAGTGAACAGGACAGACTGATTAACTATGGCTACACCTTC. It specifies CASSEQDRLINYGYTF.

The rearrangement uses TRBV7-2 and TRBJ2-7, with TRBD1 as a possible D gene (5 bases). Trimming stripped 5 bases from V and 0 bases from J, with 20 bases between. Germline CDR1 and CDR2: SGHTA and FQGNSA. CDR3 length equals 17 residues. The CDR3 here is CASSPRRGAPSSYEQYF. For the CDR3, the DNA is TGTGCCAGCAGCCCGCGGCGTGGGGCACCAAGCTCCTACGAGCAGTACTTC.

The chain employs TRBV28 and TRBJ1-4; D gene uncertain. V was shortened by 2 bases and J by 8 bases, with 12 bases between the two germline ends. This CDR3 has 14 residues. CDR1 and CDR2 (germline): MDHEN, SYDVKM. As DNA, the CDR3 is TGTGCCAGCAGTTTAGACGGGGTAGGAGAAAAACTGTTTTTT. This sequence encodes CASSLDGVGEKLFF.

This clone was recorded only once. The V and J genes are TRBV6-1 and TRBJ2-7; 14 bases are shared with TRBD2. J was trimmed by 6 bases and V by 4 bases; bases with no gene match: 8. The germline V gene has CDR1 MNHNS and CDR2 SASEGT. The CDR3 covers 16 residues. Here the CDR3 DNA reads TGTGCCAGCAGTGGGGGGACTAGCGGGAGTCTTGGCGAGCAGTACTTC. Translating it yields CASSGGTSGSLGEQYF.

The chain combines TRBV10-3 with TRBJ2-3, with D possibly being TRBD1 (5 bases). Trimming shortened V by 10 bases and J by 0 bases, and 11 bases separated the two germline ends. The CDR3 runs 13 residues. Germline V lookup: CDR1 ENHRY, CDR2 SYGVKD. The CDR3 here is CATAGFSTDTQYF. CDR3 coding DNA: TGTGCCACCGCAGGGTTTAGCACAGATACGCAGTATTTT.

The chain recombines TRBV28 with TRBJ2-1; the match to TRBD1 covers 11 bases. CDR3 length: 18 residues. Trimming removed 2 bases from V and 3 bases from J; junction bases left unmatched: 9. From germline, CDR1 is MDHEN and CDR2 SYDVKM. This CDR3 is CASSLLRDRGSDYNEQFF. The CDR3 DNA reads TGTGCCAGCAGTTTACTCCGGGACAGGGGGTCTGACTACAATGAGCAGTTCTTC.

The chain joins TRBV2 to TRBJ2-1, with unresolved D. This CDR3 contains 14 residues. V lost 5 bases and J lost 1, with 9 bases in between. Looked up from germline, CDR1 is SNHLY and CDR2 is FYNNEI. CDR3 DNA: TGTGCCAGCAGTTACTCCGTGTCCTACAATGAGCAGTTCTTC. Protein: CASSYSVSYNEQFF. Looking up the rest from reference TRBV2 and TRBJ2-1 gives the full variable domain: EPEVTQTPSHQVTQMGQEVILRCVPISNHLYFYWYRQILGQKVEFLVSFYNNEISEKSEIFDDQFSVERPDGSNFTLKIRSTKLEDSAMYFCASSYSVSYNEQFFGPGTRLTVL.

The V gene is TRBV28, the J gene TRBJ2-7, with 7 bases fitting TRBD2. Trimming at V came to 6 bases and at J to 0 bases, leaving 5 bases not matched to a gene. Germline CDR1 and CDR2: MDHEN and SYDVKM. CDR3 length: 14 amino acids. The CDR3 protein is CASRRSGFSYEQYF. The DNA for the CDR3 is TGTGCCAGCAGGCGTAGCGGGTTCTCCTACGAGCAGTACTTC.

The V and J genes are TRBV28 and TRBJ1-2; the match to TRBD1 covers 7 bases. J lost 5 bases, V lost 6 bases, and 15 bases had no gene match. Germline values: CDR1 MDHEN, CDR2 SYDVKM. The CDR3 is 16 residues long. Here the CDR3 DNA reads TGTGCCAGCAGCACCGGAGGGGGCGGTGGTGGGTATGGCTACACCTTC. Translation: CASSTGGGGGGYGYTF.

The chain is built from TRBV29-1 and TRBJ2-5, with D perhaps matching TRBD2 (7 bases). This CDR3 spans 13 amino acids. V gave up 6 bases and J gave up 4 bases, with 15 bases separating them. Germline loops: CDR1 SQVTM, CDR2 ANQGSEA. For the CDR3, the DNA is TGCAGCGTATCGGCGGGGGCGCGAGAGACCCAGTACTTC. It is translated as CSVSAGARETQYF.

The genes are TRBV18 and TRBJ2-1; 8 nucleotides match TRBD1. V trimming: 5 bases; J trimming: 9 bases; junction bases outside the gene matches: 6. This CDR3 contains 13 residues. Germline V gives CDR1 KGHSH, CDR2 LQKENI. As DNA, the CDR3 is TGTGCCAGCTCATCTCAGGGGGCGGGTGAGCAGTTCTTC. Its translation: CASSSQGAGEQFF.

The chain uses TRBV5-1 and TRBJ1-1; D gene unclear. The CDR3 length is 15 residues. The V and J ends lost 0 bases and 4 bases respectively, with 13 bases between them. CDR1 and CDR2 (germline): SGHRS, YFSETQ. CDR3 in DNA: TGCGCCAGCAGCTTGGCGGCGGGTGGTTCCACTGAAGCTTTCTTT. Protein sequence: CASSLAAGGSTEAFF.

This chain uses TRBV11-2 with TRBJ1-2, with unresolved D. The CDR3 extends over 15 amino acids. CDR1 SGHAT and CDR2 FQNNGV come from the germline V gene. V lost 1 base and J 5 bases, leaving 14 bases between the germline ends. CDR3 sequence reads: CASSLGAAEPYGYTF. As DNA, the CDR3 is TGTGCCAGCAGCTTAGGGGCAGCAGAGCCATATGGCTACACCTTC.

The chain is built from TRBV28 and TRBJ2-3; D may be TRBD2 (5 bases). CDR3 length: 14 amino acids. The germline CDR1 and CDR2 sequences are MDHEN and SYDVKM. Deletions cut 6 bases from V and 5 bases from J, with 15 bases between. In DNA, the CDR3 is TGTGCCAGCAGCCCTCGGGGTACCAGAGATACGCAGTATTTT. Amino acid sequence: CASSPRGTRDTQYF.

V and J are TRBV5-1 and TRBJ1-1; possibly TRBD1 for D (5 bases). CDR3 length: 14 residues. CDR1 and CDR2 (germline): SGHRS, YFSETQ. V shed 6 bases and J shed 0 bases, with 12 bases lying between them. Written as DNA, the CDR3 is TGCGCCAGCACTCCGGGACTGATGAACACTGAAGCTTTCTTT. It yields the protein CASTPGLMNTEAFF. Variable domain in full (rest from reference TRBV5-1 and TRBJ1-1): KAGVTQTPRYLIKTRGQQVTLSCSPISGHRSVSWYQQTPGQGLQFLFEYFSETQRNKGNFPGRFSGRQFSNSRSEMNVSTLELGDSALYLCASTPGLMNTEAFFGQGTRLTVV.

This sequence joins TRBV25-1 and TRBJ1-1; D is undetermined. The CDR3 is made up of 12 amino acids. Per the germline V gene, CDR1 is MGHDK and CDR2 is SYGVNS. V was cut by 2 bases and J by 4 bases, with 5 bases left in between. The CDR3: CASSETGTEAFF. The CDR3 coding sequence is TGTGCCAGCAGTGAAACGGGCACTGAAGCTTTCTTT.

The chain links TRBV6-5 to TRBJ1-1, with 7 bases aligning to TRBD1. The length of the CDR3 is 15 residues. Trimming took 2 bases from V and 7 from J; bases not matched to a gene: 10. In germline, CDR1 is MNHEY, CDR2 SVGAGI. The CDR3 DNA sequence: TGTGCCAGCAGTTACGTACACAGGGGCAGCGTTGAAGCTTTCTTT. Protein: CASSYVHRGSVEAFF.

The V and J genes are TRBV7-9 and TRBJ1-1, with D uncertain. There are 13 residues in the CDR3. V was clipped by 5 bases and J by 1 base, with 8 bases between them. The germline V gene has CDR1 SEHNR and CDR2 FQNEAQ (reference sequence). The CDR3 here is CASSTQENTEAFF. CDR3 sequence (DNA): TGTGCCAGCAGCACCCAGGAGAACACTGAAGCTTTCTTT.

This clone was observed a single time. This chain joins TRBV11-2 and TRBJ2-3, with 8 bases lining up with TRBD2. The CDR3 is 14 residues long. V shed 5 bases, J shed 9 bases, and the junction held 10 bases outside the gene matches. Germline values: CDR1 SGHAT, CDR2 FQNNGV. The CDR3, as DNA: TGTGCCAGCAGCCCCCGGGGGGGAGGGGACACGCAGTATTTT. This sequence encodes CASSPRGGGDTQYF.

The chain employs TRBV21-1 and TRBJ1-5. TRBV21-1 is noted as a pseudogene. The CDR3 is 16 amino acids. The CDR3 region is CASNPGGGICNQPQHF. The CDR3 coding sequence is TGTGCCAGCAACCCTGGGGGGGGGATATGCAATCAGCCCCAGCATTTT.

The CDR3 loop reads CASNPLAGAPLGTQYF. Here the CDR3 DNA reads TGTGCCAGTAACCCCCTAGCGGGGGCCCCTCTTGGTACGCAGTATTTT. V usage is TRBV19 and J usage is TRBJ2-3, with 10 nucleotides matching TRBD2. CDR3 length: 16 residues. V was clipped by 7 bases and J by 8 bases; unmatched bases: 15. Germline loops: CDR1 LNHDA, CDR2 SQIVND (reference sequence).

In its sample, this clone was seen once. For the CDR3, the DNA is TGTGCCAGCAGCTTTTCGACAGGCTCAAACTATGGCTACACCTTC. Protein product: CASSFSTGSNYGYTF. The rearrangement joins TRBV9 to TRBJ1-2; TRBD1 might be the D (6 bases). This CDR3 region has 15 residues. V was shortened by 4 bases and J by 2 bases, with 15 bases between the two germline ends. CDR1 is SGDLS and CDR2 is YYNGEE in the germline V gene.

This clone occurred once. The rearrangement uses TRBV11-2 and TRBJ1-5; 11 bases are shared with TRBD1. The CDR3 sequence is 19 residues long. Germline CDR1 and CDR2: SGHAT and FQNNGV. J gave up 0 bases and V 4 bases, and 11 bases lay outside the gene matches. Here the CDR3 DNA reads TGTGCCAGCAGCTCTCAAGGAAGGGACAGGGGGACTAGCAATCAGCCCCAGCATTTT. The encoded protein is CASSSQGRDRGTSNQPQHF.

The CDR3: CASSMDRQETQYF. DNA of the CDR3: TGTGCCAGTAGTATGGACAGACAAGAGACCCAGTACTTC. The V and J genes are TRBV19 and TRBJ2-5, with a weak D call TRBD1 (6 bases). Germline assignment: CDR1 LNHDA and CDR2 SQIVND (reference sequence). The CDR3 is 13 residues long. V dropped 3 bases and J dropped 2 bases, with 7 bases sitting between them.

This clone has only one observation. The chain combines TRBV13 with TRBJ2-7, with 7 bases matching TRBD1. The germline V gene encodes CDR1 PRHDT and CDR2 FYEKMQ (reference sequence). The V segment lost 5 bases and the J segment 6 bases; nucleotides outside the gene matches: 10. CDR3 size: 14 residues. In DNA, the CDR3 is TGTGCCAGCAGCGGACGACAGGGATTCGCCGAGCAGTACTTC. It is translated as CASSGRQGFAEQYF. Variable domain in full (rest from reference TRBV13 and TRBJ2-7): AAGVIQSPRHLIKEKRETATLKCYPIPRHDTVYWYQQGPGQDPQFLISFYEKMQSDKGSIPDRFSAQQFSDYHSELNMSSLELGDSALYFCASSGRQGFAEQYFGPGTRLTVT.

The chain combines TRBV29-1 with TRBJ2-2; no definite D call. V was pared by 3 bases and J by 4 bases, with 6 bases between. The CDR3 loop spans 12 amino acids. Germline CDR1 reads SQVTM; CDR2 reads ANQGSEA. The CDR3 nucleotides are TGCAGCGTTGATTACGGCACCGGGGAGCTGTTTTTT. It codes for CSVDYGTGELFF.